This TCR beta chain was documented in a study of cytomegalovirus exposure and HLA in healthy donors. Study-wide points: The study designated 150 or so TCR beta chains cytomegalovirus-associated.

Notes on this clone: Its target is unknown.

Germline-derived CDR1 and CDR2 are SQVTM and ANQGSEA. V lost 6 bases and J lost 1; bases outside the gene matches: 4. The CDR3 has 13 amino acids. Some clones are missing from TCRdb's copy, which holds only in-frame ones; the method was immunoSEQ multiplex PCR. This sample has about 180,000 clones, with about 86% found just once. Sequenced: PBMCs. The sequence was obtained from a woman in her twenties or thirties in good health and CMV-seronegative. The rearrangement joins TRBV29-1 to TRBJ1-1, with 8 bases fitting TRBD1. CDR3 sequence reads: CSVMTGENTEAFF. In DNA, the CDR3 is TGCAGCGTGATGACAGGGGAGAACACTGAAGCTTTCTTT. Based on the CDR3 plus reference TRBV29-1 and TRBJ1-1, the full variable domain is SAVISQKPSRDICQRGTSLTIQCQVDSQVTMMFWYRQQPGQSLTLIATANQGSEATYESGFVIDKFPISRPNLTFSTLTVSNMSPEDSSIYLCSVMTGENTEAFFGQGTRLTVV.